This TCR beta chain emerged from a study of T cells after yellow fever vaccination. About the research overall: Libraries from low-cell-number fractions were prepared with the SMART-Seq v4 Ultra Low Input RNA kit.

TCRdb reanalysed the 5' RACE reads using MiXCR and keeps one entry per CDR3 protein. The table records about 320,000 distinct CDR3 sequences, approximately 4.3% of them present only once. Study conclusions and caveats: Among all clonotypes, a small share was observed in both CD4 and CD8 compartments. Highly abundant clonotypes carried over from the bulk population could end up in FACS-sorted repertoires as contaminants.

In its sample, this clonotype was seen a few times. The target antigen is unknown. V was pared by 0 bases and J by 2 bases, with 19 bases between. The CDR3 runs 18 residues. Germline loops: CDR1 LGHNA, CDR2 YNFKEQ. The gene calls are TRBV4-2 and TRBJ1-1; D ambiguous. This material consisted of PBMCs, taken 15 days after the yellow fever booster vaccination. This receptor was identified in a man aged 18 to 30 who received the YFV17D yellow fever vaccine. CDR3 coding DNA: TGTGCCAGCAGCCAAGAAGCGCAGGTCCCGCGGGAAAACACTGAAGCTTTCTTT. It specifies CASSQEAQVPRENTEAFF.